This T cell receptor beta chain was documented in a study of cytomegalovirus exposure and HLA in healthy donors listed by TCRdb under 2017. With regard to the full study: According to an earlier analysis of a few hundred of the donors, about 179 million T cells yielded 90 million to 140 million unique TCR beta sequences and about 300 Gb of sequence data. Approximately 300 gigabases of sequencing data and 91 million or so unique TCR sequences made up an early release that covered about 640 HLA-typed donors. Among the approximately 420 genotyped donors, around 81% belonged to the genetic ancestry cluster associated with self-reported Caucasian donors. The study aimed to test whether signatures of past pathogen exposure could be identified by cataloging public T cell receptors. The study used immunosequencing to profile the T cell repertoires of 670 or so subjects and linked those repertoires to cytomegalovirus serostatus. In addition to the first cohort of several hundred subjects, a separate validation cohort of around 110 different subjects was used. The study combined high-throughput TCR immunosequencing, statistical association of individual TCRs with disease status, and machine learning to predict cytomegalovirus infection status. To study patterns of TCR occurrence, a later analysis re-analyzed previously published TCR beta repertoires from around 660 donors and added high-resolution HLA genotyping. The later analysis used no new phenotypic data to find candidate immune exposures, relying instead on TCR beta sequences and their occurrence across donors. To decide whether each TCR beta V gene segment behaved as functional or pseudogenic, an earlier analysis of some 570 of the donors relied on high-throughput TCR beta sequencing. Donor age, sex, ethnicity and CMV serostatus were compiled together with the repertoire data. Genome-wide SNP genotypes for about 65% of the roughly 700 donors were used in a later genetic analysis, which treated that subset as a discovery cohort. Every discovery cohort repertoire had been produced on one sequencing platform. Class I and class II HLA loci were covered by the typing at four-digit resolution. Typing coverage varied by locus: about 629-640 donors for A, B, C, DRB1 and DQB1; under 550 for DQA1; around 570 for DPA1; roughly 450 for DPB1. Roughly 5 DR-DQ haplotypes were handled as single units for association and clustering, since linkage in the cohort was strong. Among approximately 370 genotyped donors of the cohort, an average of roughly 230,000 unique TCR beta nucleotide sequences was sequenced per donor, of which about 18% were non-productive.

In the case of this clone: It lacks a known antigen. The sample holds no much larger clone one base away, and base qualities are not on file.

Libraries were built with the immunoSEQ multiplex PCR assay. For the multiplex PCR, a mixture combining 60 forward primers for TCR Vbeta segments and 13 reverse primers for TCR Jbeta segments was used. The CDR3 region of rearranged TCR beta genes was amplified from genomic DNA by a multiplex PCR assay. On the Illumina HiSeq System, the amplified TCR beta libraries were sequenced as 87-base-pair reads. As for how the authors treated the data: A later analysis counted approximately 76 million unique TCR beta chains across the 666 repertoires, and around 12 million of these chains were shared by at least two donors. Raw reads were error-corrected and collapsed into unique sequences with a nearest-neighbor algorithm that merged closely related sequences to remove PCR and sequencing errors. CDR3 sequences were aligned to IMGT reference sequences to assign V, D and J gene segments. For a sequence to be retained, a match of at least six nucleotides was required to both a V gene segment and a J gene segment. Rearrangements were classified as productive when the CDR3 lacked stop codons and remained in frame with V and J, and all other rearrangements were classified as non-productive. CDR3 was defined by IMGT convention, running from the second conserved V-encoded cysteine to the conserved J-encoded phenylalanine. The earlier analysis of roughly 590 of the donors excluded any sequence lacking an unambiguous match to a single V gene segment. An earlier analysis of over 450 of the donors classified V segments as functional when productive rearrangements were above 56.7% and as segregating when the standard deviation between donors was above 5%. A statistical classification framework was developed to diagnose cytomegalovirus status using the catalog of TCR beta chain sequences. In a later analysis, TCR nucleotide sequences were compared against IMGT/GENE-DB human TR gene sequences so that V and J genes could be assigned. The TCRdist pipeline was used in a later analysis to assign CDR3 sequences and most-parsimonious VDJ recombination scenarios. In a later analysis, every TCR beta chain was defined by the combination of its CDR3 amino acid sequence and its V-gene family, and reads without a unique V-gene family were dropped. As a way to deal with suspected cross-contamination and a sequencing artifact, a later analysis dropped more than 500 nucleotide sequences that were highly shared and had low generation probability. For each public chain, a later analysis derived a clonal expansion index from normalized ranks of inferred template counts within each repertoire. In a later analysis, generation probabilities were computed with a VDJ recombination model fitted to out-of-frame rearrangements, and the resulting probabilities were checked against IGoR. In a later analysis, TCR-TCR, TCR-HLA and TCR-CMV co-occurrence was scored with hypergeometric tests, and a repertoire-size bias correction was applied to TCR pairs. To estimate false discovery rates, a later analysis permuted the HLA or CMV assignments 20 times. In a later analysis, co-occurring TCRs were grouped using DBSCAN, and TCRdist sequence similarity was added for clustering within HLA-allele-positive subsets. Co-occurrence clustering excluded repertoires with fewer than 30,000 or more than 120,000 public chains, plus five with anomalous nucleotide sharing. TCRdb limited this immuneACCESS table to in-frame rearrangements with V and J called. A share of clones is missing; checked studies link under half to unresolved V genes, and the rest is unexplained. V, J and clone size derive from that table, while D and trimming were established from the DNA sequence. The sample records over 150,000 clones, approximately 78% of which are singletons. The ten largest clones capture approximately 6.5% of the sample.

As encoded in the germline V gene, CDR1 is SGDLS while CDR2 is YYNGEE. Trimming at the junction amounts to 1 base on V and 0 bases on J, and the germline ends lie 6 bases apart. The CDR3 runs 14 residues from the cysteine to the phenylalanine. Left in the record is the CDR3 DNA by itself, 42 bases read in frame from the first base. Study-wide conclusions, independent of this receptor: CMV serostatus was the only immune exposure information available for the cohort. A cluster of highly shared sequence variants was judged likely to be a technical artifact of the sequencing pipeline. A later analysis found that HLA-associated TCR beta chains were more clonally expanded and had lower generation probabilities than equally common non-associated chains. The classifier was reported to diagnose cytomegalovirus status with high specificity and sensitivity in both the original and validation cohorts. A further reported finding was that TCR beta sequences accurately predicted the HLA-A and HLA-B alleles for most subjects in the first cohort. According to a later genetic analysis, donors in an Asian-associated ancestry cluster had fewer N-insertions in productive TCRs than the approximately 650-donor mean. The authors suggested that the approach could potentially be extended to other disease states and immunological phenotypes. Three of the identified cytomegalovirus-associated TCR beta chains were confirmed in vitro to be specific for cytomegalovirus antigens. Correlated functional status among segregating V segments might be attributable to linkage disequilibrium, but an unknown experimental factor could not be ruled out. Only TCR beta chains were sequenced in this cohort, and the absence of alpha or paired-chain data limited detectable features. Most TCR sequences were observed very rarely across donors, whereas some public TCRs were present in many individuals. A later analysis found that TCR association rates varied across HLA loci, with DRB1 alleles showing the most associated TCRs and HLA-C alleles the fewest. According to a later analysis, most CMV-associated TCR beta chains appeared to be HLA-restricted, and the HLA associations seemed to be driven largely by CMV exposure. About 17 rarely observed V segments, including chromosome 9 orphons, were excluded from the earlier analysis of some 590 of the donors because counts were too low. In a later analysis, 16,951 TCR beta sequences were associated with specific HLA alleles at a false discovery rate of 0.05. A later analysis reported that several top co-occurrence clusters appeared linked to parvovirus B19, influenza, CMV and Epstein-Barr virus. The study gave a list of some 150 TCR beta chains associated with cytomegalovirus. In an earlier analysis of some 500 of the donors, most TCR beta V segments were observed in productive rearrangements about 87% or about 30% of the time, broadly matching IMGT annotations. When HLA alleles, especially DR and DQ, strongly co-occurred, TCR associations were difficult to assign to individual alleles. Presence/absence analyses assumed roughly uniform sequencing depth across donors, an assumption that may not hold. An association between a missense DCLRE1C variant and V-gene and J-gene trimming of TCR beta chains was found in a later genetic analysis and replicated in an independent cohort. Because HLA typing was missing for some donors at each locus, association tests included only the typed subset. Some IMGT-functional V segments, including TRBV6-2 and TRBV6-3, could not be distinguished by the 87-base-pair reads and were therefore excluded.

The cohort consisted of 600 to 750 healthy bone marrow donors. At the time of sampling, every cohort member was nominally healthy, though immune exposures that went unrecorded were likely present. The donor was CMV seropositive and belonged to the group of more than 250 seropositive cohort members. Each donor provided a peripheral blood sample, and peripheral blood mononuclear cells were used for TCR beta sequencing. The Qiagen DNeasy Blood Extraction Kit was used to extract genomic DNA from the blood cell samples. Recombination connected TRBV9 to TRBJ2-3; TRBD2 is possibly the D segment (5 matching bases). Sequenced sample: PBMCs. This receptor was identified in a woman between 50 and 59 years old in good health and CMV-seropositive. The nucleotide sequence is TGTGCCAGCAGCGTATGGGAGAGCACAGATACGCAGTATTTT. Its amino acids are CASSVWESTDTQYF.